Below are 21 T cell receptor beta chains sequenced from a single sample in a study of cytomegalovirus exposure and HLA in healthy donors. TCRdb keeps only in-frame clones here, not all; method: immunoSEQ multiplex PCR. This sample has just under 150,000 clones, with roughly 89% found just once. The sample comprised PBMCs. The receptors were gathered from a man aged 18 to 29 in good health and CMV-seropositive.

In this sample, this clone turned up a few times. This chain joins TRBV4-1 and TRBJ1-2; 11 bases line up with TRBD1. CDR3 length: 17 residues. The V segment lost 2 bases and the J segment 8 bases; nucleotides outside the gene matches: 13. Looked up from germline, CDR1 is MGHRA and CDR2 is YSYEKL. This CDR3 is CASSQLGQGGGGGGYTF. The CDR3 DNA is TGCGCCAGCAGCCAATTGGGACAGGGGGGCGGAGGCGGGGGCTACACCTTC.

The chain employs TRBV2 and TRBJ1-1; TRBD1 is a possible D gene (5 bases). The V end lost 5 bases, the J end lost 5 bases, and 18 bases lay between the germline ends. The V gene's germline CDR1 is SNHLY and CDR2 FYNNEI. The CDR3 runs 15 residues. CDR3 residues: CASSSPAAKGTEAFF. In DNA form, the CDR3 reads TGTGCCAGCAGTTCCCCGGCAGCTAAGGGGACTGAAGCTTTCTTT.

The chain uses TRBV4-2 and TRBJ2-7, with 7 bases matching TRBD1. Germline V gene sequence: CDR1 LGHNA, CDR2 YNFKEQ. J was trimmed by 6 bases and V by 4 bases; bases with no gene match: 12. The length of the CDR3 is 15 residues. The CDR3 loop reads CASSREGTVTFEQYF. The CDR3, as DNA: TGTGCCAGCAGCCGAGAAGGGACAGTGACTTTCGAGCAGTACTTC.

The CDR3 sequence: CASSPGTLRGIYGYTF. The DNA of the CDR3 is TGTGCCAGCAGCCCAGGGACCCTTAGGGGGATCTATGGCTACACCTTC. The V gene is TRBV7-9, the J gene TRBJ1-2; perhaps TRBD1 as D (6 bases). Germline CDR1 and CDR2: SEHNR and FQNEAQ (reference sequence). The V end lost 5 bases, the J end lost 4 bases, and 20 bases lay between the germline ends. The CDR3 contains 16 residues. The full variable domain, in which reference TRBV7-9 and TRBJ1-2 provide the parts outside the CDR3, is DTGVSQNPRHKITKRGQNVTFRCDPISEHNRLYWYRQTLGQGPEFLTYFQNEAQLEKSRLLSDRFSAERPKGSFSTLEIQRTEQGDSAMYLCASSPGTLRGIYGYTFGSGTRLTVV.

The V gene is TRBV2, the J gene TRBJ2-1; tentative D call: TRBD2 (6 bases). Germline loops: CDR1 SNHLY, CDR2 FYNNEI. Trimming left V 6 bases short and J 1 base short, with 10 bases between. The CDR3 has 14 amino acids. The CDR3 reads CASSEGGSYNEQFF. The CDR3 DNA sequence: TGTGCCAGCAGCGAGGGAGGATCCTACAATGAGCAGTTCTTC.

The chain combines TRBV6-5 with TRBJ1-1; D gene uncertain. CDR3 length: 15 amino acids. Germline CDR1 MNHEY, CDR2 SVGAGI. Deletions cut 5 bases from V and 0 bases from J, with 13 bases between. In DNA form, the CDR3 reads TGTGCCAGCAGTCCCCGGTTGAGAATGAACACTGAAGCTTTCTTT. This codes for CASSPRLRMNTEAFF.

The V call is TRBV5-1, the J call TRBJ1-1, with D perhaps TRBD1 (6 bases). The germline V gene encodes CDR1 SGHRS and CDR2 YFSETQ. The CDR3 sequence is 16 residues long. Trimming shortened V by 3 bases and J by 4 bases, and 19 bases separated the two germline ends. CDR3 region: CASSWGQIVRGTEAFF. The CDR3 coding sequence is TGCGCCAGCAGCTGGGGGCAGATTGTGCGAGGCACTGAAGCTTTCTTT.

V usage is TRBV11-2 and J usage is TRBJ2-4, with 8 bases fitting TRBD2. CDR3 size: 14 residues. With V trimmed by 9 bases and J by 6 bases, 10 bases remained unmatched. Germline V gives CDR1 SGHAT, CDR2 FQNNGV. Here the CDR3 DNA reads TGTGCCAGTCGGGCACGGGGGGGAGGAAACATTCAGTACTTC. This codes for CASRARGGGNIQYF.

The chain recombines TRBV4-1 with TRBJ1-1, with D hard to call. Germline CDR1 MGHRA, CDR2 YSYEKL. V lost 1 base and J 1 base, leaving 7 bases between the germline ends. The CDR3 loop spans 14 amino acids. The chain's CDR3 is CASSQVGWNTEAFF. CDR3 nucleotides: TGCGCCAGCAGCCAAGTCGGGTGGAACACTGAAGCTTTCTTT.

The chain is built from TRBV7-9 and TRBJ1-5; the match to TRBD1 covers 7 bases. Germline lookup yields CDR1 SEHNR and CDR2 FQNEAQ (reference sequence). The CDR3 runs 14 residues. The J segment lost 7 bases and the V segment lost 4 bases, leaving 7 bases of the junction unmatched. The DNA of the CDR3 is TGTGCCAGCAGCTCTACAGGGGAGGTACAGCCCCAGCATTTT. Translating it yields CASSSTGEVQPQHF.

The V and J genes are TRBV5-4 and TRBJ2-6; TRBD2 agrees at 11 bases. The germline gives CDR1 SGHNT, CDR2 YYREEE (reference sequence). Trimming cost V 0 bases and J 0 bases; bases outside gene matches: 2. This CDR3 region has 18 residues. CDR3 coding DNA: TGTGCCAGCAGCTTGGGACTAGCGGGGATCTCTGGGGCCAACGTCCTGACTTTC. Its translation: CASSLGLAGISGANVLTF.

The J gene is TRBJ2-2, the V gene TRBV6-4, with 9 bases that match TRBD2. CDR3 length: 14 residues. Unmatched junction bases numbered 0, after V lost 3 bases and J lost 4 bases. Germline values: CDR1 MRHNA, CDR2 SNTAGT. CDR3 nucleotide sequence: TGTGCCAGCAGTGAACTAGCGGGCACCGGGGAGCTGTTTTTT. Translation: CASSELAGTGELFF.

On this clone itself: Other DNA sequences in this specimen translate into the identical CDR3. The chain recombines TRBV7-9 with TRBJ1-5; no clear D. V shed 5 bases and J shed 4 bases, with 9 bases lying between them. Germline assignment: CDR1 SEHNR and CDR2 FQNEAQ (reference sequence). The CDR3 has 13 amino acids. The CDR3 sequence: CASSPGGNQPQHF. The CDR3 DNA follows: TGTGCCAGCAGCCCCGGAGGGAATCAGCCCCAGCATTTT. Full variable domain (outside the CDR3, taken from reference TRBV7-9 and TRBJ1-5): DTGVSQNPRHKITKRGQNVTFRCDPISEHNRLYWYRQTLGQGPEFLTYFQNEAQLEKSRLLSDRFSAERPKGSFSTLEIQRTEQGDSAMYLCASSPGGNQPQHFGDGTRLSIL.

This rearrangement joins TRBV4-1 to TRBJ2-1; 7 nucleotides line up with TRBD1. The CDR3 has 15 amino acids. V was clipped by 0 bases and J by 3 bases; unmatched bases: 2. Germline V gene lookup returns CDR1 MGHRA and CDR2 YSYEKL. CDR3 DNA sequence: TGCGCCAGCAGCCAAGACCGGGACAGCTACAATGAGCAGTTCTTC. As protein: CASSQDRDSYNEQFF.

The CDR3 sequence is CASLPGLAGGSADTQYF. DNA of the CDR3: TGTGCCAGTCTTCCGGGACTAGCGGGAGGTTCCGCAGATACGCAGTATTTT. The J gene is TRBJ2-3, the V gene TRBV2; 15 positions agree with TRBD2. With V trimmed by 9 bases and J by 4 bases, 11 bases remained unmatched. From germline, CDR1 is SNHLY and CDR2 FYNNEI. The CDR3 is made up of 17 amino acids.

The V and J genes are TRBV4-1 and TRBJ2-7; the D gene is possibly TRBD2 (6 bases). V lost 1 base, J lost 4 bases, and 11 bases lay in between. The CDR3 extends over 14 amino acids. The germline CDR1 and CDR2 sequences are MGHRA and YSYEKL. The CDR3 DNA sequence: TGCGCCAGCAGCCAAGGGCGGGGCGAGTACGAGCAGTACTTC. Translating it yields CASSQGRGEYEQYF.

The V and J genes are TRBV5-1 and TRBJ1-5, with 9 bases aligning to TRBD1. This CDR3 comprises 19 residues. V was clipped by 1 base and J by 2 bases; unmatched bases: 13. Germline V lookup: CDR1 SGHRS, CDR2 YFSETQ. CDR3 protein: CASSLTSRDREEGNQPQHF. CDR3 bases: TGCGCCAGCAGCTTGACTTCCCGGGACAGGGAGGAAGGCAATCAGCCCCAGCATTTT.

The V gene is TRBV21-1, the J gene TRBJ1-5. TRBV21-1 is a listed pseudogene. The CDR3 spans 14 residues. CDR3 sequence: CASSIHGSNQPQHF. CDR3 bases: TGTGCCAGCAGCATTCACGGTAGCAATCAGCCCCAGCATTTT.

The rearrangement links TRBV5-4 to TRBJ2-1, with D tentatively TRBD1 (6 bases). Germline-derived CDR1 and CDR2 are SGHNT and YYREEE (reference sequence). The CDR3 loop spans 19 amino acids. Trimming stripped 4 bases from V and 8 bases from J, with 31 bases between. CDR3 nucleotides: TGTGCCAGCAGCAGTTTTACCGGATTACAGGGTGGGGTCATCGATGAGCAGTTCTTC. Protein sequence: CASSSFTGLQGGVIDEQFF. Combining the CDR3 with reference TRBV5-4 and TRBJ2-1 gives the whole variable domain ETGVTQSPTHLIKTRGQQVTLRCSSQSGHNTVSWYQQALGQGPQFIFQYYREEENGRGNFPPRFSGLQFPNYSSELNVNALELDDSALYLCASSSFTGLQGGVIDEQFFGPGTRLTVL.

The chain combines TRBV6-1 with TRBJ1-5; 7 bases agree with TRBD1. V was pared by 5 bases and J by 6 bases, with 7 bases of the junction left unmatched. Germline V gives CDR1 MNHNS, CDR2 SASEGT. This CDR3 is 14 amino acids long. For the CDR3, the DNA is TGTGCCAGCAGTACCGACCCAGGGGGTCAGCCCCAGCATTTT. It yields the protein CASSTDPGGQPQHF.

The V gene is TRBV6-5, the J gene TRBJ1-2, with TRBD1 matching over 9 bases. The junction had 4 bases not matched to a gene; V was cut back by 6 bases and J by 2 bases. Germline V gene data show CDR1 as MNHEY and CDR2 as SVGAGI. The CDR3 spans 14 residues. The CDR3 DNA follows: TGTGCCAGCAGCGCACAGGGGGCGAACTATGGCTACACCTTC. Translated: CASSAQGANYGYTF.